The rows below give T cell receptor beta chains drawn from one sample of a study of a mutant IDH1 vaccine in newly diagnosed glioma. Antigens for these TCRs are unknown. Profiling relied on immunoSEQ multiplex PCR, and the TCRdb table lists in-frame clones only, not all of them. Of about 58,000 clones listed, around 80% are singletons. This material consisted of PBMCs, taken from a glioma patient whose treatment included an IDH1 peptide vaccine. These receptors were taken from a woman between 50 and 59 years old with glioma. The CDR3 runs from the conserved cysteine through the conserved F or W. D genes are given only for firm matches. Clone size appears in some rows only: once, few, many, or a class for an expanded clone.

D,V,size,J,DNA,CDR3
TRBD1,TRBV15,once,TRBJ2-7,TGTGCCACCCTAGGCACAGGGGGCGGCGAGCAGTACTTC,CATLGTGGGEQYF
TRBD1,TRBV18,-,TRBJ2-1,TGTGCCAGCTCACCTCTGGGACAGGGGGCAGAGGAGCAGTTCTTC,CASSPLGQGAEEQFF
TRBD2,TRBV4-3,-,TRBJ2-7,TGCGCCAGCAGCCTAGCTAGCGGGGGGTCTTACGAGCAGTACTTC,CASSLASGGSYEQYF
TRBD2,TRBV19,-,TRBJ2-1,TGTGCCAGTAGTATCGGCGGGGGGGATTACAATGAGCAGTTCTTC,CASSIGGGDYNEQFF
TRBD1,TRBV29-1,-,TRBJ1-4,TGCAGCGCCGGGGACAGGGGCAGAGCTAATGAAAAACTGTTTTTT,CSAGDRGRANEKLFF
-,TRBV6-5,-,TRBJ2-1,TGTGCCAGCAGACTCTCGGCAGGGAACAATGAGCAGTTCTTC,CASRLSAGNNEQFF
TRBD1,TRBV19,-,TRBJ1-1,TGTGCCAGTAGTATAGGGTGGACAGGCAAGAACACTGAAGCTTTCTTT,CASSIGWTGKNTEAFF
-,TRBV19,-,TRBJ1-5,TGTGCCAGTAGTGAGGGGACCCATAGCAATCAGCCCCAGCATTTT,CASSEGTHSNQPQHF
TRBD1,TRBV4-1,-,TRBJ1-6,TGCGCCAGCAGCCAAGATAGAGGGGGCTATTCACCCCTCCACTTT,CASSQDRGGYSPLHF
TRBD2,TRBV7-2,-,TRBJ2-7,TGTGCCAGCAGCTTAGCCAAGACTAGCGGGGTCTCCTACGAGCAGTACTTC,CASSLAKTSGVSYEQYF
-,TRBV10-3,-,TRBJ1-3,TGTGCCATCAGTGATCGGCCTTCTGGAAACACCATATATTTT,CAISDRPSGNTIYF
-,TRBV5-5,-,TRBJ1-1,TGTGCCAGCAGCTTTTCGGGGAGGACTGAAGCTTTCTTT,CASSFSGRTEAFF
-,TRBV11-2,-,TRBJ1-6,TGTGCCAGCAGCTTAGGGGGGCGTTCACCCCTCCACTTT,CASSLGGRSPLHF
-,TRBV6-5,-,TRBJ1-6,TGTGCCAGCAGTGGGGGGTCCTATAATTCACCCCTCCACTTT,CASSGGSYNSPLHF
-,TRBV11-3,-,TRBJ1-1,TGTGCCAGCAGCTTAGATTTGGGGGTTAGGAACACTGAAGCTTTCTTT,CASSLDLGVRNTEAFF
-,TRBV29-1,-,TRBJ2-7,TGCAGCGTTGAAGATTTGGGGTACGAGCAGTACTTC,CSVEDLGYEQYF
TRBD1,TRBV5-1,once,TRBJ2-1,TGCGCCAGCAGCCGACAGGGGGAGCAGTTCTTC,CASSRQGEQFF
-,TRBV9,-,TRBJ1-2,TGTGCCAGCAGCGTAGTTAAGGGACCTATGGGTGGCTACACCTTC,CASSVVKGPMGGYTF
-,TRBV18,-,TRBJ2-2,TGTGCCAGCTCACCACTTCGGGGAAGCACCGGGGAGCTGTTTTTT,CASSPLRGSTGELFF
-,TRBV11-2,-,TRBJ1-1,TGTGCCAGCAGCCATACGGACGGGAACACTGAAGCTTTCTTT,CASSHTDGNTEAFF
-,TRBV29-1,-,TRBJ1-1,TGCAGCGTTGATCACTGGACGGGCACTGAAGCTTTCTTT,CSVDHWTGTEAFF
-,TRBV9,-,TRBJ2-6,TGTGCCAGCAGCGTAGGAGGAAGGAGATCTGGGGCCAACGTCCTGACTTTC,CASSVGGRRSGANVLTF
TRBD1,TRBV2,-,TRBJ1-2,TGTGCCAGCAGTGAAAGAGGGACAGGGACCCTGCGCAGCTACACCTTC,CASSERGTGTLRSYTF
-,TRBV5-1,-,TRBJ2-5,TGCGCCAGCAGAGGGTTACAAGAGACCCAGTACTTC,CASRGLQETQYF
-,TRBV10-2,-,TRBJ1-2,TGCGCCAGCAGTCCACAGACTAACTATGGCTACACCTTC,CASSPQTNYGYTF
-,TRBV5-1,-,TRBJ1-5,TGCGCCAGCAGCTTCCAAGGGGGGGGGCAGCCCCAGCATTTT,CASSFQGGGQPQHF
TRBD1,TRBV5-1,-,TRBJ1-4,TGCGCCAGCAGCCCCGGGGGACAGAGTAATGAAAAACTGTTTTTT,CASSPGGQSNEKLFF
-,TRBV29-1,-,TRBJ2-1,TGCAGCGTTGGTCCGGGGGTCTCCTACAATGAGCAGTTCTTC,CSVGPGVSYNEQFF
TRBD1,TRBV5-6,-,TRBJ2-1,TGTGCCAGCAGCTTGGGGACAGGGGAGAACAATGAGCAGTTCTTC,CASSLGTGENNEQFF
-,TRBV19,-,TRBJ2-1,TGTGCCAGTCGGCTGCAGGGACTTCGGGGAGAGCAGTTCTTC,CASRLQGLRGEQFF
-,TRBV7-9,-,TRBJ1-2,TGTGCCAGCAGCTTGGGGGGATTATCCTTCTATGGCTACACCTTC,CASSLGGLSFYGYTF
TRBD2,TRBV28,-,TRBJ2-2,TGTGCCAGCAGACCTTCGAAATTCGGGGGGTCTTACACCGGGGAGCTGTTTTTT,CASRPSKFGGSYTGELFF
TRBD2,TRBV5-1,-,TRBJ2-7,TGCGCCAGCAGCCCGTTAATGGGACTAGCGGCTAAATACGAGCAGTACTTC,CASSPLMGLAAKYEQYF
-,TRBV18,-,TRBJ1-2,TGTGCCAGCTCACCACAAGGCGCAGGGGCCCTGGGGTACACCTTC,CASSPQGAGALGYTF
TRBD1,TRBV6-1,-,TRBJ1-1,TGTGCCAGCAGGGACAGGGTGACTGAAGCTTTCTTT,CASRDRVTEAFF
-,TRBV5-6,-,TRBJ1-1,TGTGCCAGCAGCTTGCTGGCCCCTCGAGGACCGAACACTGAAGCTTTCTTT,CASSLLAPRGPNTEAFF
TRBD2,TRBV5-1,-,TRBJ2-5,TGCGCCAGCAGCTTGTCAGGGACTAGCCTTTACCGTGAGACCCAGTACTTC,CASSLSGTSLYRETQYF
-,TRBV30,-,TRBJ2-2,TGTGCCTGGAGTATTACCGGGGAGCTGTTTTTT,CAWSITGELFF
-,TRBV30,-,TRBJ1-1,TGTGCCTGGAGTGGTTGGGGGAACACTGAAGCTTTCTTT,CAWSGWGNTEAFF
-,TRBV28,-,TRBJ2-7,TGTGCCAGCAGTCCCTCTTTATGGTACGAGCAGTACTTC,CASSPSLWYEQYF
-,TRBV6-5,-,TRBJ2-7,TGTGCCAGCAGAGATCCTAATTCCTACGAGCAGTACTTC,CASRDPNSYEQYF
-,TRBV6-1,-,TRBJ1-2,TGTGCCAGCAGTGAAGCTAACTATGGCTACACCTTC,CASSEANYGYTF
-,TRBV10-3,-,TRBJ2-1,TGTGCCATCAGTGTTACGAGTTATGAGCAGTTCTTC,CAISVTSYEQFF
-,TRBV4-1,-,TRBJ1-2,TGCGCCAGCAGCCTTGGGACGACAGAAATCTATGGCTACACCTTC,CASSLGTTEIYGYTF
-,TRBV27,-,TRBJ1-6,TGTGCCAGCAGTTTCAGGGGTTCACCCCTCCACTTT,CASSFRGSPLHF